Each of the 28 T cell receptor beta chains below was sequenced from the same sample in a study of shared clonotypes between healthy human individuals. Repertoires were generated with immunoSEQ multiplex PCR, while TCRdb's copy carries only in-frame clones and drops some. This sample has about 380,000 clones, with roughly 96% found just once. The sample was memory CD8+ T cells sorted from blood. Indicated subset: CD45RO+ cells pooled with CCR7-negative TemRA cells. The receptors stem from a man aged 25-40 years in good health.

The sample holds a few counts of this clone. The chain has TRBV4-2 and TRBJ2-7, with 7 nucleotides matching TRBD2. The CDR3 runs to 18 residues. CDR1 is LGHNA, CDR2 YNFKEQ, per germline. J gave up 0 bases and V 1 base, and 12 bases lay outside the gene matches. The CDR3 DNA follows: TGTGCCAGCAGCCAAGGGGACTCCAGCGGGACCTACTCCTACGAGCAGTACTTC. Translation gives CASSQGDSSGTYSYEQYF.

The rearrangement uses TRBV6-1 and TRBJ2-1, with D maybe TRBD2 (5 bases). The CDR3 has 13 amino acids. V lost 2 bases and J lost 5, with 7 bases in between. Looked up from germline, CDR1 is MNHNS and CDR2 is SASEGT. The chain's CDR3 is CASSERRDNEQFF. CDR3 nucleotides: TGTGCCAGCAGTGAAAGGCGGGACAATGAGCAGTTCTTC.

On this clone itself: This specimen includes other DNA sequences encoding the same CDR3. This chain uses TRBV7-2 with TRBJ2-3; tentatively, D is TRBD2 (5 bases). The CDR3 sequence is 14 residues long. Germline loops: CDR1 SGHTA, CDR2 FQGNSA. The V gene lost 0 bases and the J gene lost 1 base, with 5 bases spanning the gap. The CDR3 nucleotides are TGTGCCAGCAGCTTAGCTAGCGGCACAGATACGCAGTATTTT. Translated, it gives CASSLASGTDTQYF.

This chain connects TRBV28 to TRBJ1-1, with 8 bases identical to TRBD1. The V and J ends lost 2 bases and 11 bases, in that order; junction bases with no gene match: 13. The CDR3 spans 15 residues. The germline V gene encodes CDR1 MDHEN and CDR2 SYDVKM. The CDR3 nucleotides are TGTGCCAGCAGTTTAATCGGGACAGGACCCACGGGCGCTTTCTTT. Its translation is CASSLIGTGPTGAFF.

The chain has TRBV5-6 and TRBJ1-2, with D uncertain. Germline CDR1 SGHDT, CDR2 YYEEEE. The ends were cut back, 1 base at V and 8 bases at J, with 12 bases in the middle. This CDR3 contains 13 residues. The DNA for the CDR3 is TGTGCCAGCAGCTTGCCCGGGCCCGGGGGCTACACCTTC. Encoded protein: CASSLPGPGGYTF. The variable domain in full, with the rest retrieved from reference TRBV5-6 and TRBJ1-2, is DAGVTQSPTHLIKTRGQQVTLRCSPKSGHDTVSWYQQALGQGPQFIFQYYEEEERQRGNFPDRFSGHQFPNYSSELNVNALLLGDSALYLCASSLPGPGGYTFGSGTRLTVV.

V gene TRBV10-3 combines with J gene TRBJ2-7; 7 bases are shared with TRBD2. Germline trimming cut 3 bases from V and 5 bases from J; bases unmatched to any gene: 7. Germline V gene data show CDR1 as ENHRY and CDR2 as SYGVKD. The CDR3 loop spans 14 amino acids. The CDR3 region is CAISEAGSVNEQYF. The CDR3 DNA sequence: TGTGCCATCAGTGAAGCGGGAAGCGTCAACGAGCAGTACTTC.

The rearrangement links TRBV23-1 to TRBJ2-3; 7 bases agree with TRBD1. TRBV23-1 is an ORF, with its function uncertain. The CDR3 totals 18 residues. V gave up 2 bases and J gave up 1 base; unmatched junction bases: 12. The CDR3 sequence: CASSQGEGGFPGTDTQYF. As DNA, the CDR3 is TGCGCCAGCAGTCAAGGTGAAGGGGGCTTCCCCGGCACAGATACGCAGTATTTT.

CDR3 sequence reads: CASSSERQLYSNQPQHF. In DNA, the CDR3 is TGTGCCAGCAGCTCTGAGAGACAGCTTTATAGCAATCAGCCCCAGCATTTT. V is TRBV5-8 and J is TRBJ1-5; D may be TRBD1 (5 bases). The CDR3 runs 17 residues. V gave up 3 bases and J gave up 0 bases, with 16 bases separating them. CDR1 is SGHTS, CDR2 YDEGEE, per germline.

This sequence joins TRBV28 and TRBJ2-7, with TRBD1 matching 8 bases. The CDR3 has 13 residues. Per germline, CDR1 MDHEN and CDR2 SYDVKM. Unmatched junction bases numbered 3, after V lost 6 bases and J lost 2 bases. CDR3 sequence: CASRQGATYEQYF. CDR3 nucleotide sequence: TGTGCCAGCAGGCAGGGGGCTACCTACGAGCAGTACTTC.

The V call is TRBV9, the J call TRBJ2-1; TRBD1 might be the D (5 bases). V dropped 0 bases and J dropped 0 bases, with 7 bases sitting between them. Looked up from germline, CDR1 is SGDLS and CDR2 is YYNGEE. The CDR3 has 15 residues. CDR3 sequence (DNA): TGTGCCAGCAGCGTAGCAGGGAACTCCTACAATGAGCAGTTCTTC. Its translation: CASSVAGNSYNEQFF.

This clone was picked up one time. The CDR3 is CAWSLAEYNEQFF. The DNA for the CDR3 is TGTGCCTGGAGTCTAGCGGAATACAATGAGCAGTTCTTC. V and J are TRBV30 and TRBJ2-1; 7 positions match TRBD2. J lost 4 bases, V lost 2 bases, and 2 bases had no gene match. The CDR3 is 13 residues long. Germline lookup yields CDR1 GTSNPN and CDR2 SVGIG (reference sequence).

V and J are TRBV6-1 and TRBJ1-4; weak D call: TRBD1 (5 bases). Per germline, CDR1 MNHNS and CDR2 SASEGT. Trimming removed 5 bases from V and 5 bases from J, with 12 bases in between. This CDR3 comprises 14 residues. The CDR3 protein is CASSRDGFNEKLFF. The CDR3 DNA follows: TGTGCCAGCAGTAGGGACGGATTCAATGAAAAACTGTTTTTT.

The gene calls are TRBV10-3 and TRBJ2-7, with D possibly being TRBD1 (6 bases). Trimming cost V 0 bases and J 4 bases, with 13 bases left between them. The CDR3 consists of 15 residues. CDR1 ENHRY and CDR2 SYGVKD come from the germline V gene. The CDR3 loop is CAISESQGLVYEQYF. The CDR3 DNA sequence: TGTGCCATCAGTGAGTCGCAGGGGCTAGTATACGAGCAGTACTTC.

The CDR3 loop is CASSESPGDIPVDQWGNQPQHF. The CDR3 DNA reads TGCGCCAGCAGTGAGTCGCCCGGGGATATTCCGGTCGACCAGTGGGGCAATCAGCCCCAGCATTTT. V is TRBV10-1 and J is TRBJ1-5, with D hard to call. CDR3 length equals 22 residues. V lost 0 bases, J lost 2 bases, and 29 bases lay in between. Germline-derived CDR1 and CDR2 are WNHNN and SYGVQD (reference sequence).

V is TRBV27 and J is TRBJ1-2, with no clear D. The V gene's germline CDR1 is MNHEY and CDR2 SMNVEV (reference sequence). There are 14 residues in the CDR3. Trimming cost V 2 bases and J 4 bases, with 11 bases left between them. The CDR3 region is CASSLNRLTYGYTF. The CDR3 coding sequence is TGTGCCAGCAGTTTAAATCGCCTCACCTATGGCTACACCTTC.

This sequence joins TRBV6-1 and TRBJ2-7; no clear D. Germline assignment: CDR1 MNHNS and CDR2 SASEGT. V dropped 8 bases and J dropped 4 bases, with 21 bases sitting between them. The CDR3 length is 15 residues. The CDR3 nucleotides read TGTGCCAGCGCTCGGTGGGTCTCAAGCCGGTACGAGCAGTACTTC. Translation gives CASARWVSSRYEQYF.

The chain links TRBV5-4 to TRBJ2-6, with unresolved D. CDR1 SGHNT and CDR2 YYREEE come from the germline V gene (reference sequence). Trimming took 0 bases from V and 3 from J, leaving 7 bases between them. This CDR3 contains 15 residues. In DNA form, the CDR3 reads TGTGCCAGCAGCTTGGGCTTAAATGGGGCCAACGTCCTGACTTTC. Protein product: CASSLGLNGANVLTF.

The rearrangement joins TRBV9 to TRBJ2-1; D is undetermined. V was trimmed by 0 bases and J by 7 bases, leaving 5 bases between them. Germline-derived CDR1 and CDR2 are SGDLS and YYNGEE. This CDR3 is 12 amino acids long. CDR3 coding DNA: TGTGCCAGCAGCGTAGAGGGTAATGAGCAGTTCTTC. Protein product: CASSVEGNEQFF.

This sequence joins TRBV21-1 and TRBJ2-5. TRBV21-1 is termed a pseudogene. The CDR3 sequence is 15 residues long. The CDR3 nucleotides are TGTGCCAGCAGCCTACCCCCTGGCACGCAAGAGACCCAGTACTTC. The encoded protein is CASSLPPGTQETQYF.

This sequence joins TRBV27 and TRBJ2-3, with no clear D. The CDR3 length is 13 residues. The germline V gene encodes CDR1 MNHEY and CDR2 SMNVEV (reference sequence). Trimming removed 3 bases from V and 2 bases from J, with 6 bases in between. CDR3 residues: CASSLFNTDTQYF. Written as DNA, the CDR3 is TGTGCCAGCAGTTTGTTTAACACAGATACGCAGTATTTT.

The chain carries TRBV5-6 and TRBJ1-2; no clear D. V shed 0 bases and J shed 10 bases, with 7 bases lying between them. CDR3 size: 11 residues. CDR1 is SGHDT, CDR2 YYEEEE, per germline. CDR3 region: CASSLAGDYTF. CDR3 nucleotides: TGTGCCAGCAGCTTGGCCGGGGACTACACCTTC.

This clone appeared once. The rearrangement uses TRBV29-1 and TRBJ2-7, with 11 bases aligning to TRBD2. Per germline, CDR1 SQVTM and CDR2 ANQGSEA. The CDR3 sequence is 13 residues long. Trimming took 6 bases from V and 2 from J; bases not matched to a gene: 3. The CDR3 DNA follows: TGCAGCGTCACTAGCGGGAGACCCTACGAGCAGTACTTC. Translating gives CSVTSGRPYEQYF.

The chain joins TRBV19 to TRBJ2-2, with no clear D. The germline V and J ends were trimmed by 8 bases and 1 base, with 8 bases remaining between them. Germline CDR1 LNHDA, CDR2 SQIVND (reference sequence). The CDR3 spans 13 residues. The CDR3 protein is CASCVGNTGELFF. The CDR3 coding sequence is TGTGCCAGTTGCGTAGGGAACACCGGGGAGCTGTTTTTT.

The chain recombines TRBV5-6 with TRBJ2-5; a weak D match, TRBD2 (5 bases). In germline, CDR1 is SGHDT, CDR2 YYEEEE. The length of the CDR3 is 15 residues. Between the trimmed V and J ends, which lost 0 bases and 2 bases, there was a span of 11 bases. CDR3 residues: CASSLAGGSQETQYF. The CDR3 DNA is TGTGCCAGCAGCTTGGCAGGCGGGTCGCAAGAGACCCAGTACTTC.

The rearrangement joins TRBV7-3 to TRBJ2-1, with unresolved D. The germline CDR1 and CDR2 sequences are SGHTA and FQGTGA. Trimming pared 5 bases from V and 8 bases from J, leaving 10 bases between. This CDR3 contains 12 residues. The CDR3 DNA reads TGTGCCAGCAGCCCTACCGGGTATGAGCAGTTCTTC. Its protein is CASSPTGYEQFF.

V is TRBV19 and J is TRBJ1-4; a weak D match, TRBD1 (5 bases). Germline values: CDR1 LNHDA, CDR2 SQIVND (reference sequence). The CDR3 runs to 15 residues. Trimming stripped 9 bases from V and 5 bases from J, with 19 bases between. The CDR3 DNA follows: TGTGCCAGCTCCGGGCGACAGTTAGGGAATGAAAAACTGTTTTTT. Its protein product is CASSGRQLGNEKLFF.

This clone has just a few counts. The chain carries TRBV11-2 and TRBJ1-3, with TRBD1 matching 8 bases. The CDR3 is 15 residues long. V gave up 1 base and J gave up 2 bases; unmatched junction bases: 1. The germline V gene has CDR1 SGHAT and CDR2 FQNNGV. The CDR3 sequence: CASSLGQGTGNTIYF. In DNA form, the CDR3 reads TGTGCCAGCAGCTTAGGACAGGGGACTGGAAACACCATATATTTT.

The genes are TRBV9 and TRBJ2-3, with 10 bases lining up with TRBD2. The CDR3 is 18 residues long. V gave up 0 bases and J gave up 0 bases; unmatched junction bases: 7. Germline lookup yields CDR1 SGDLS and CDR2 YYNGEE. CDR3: CASSVEPRLAGSTDTQYF. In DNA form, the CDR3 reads TGTGCCAGCAGCGTAGAACCCCGACTAGCGGGTAGCACAGATACGCAGTATTTT.